These T cell receptor beta chains were read from a single sample in a study of T cell repertoires in cytomegalovirus infection. TCRdb recomputed calls from the reads with MiXCR, one row per CDR3 protein. Seen here are approximately 250,000 distinct CDR3 sequences, roughly 10% observed once, and the top ten hold less than 15%. Sequenced material: PBMCs. The receptor source for this set is a human donor in good health (CMV status not recorded). Some clones in this sample may be carry-over from other donors' samples. Each CDR3 is given with its conserved first and last residue. Each record gives: CDR3 protein, CDR3 length, V gene, clone size, J gene. Not every row has a clone size; where given, it reads once, few, many or a size class.

cdr3_aa: CASSTRGGGSSYEQYF
cdr3_length: 16
v_call: TRBV19
clone_size: many
j_call: TRBJ2-7

cdr3_aa: CASSLGRTETQYF
cdr3_length: 13
v_call: TRBV7-8
clone_size: few
j_call: TRBJ2-5

cdr3_aa: CASSPPGTANYGYTF
cdr3_length: 15
v_call: TRBV7-8
clone_size: many
j_call: TRBJ1-2

cdr3_aa: CASPSGGPSTDTQYF
cdr3_length: 15
v_call: TRBV7-2
clone_size: many
j_call: TRBJ2-3

cdr3_aa: CASSLAYKAPLHF
cdr3_length: 13
v_call: TRBV7-2
clone_size: many
j_call: TRBJ1-6

cdr3_aa: CASSGADTGELFF
cdr3_length: 13
v_call: TRBV19
clone_size: .
j_call: TRBJ2-2

cdr3_aa: CASSLAGPGIEQYF
cdr3_length: 14
v_call: TRBV7-2
clone_size: many
j_call: TRBJ2-7

cdr3_aa: CASSHGTYNEQFF
cdr3_length: 13
v_call: TRBV12-3/TRBV12-4
clone_size: many
j_call: TRBJ2-1

cdr3_aa: CASRSPSYYGYTF
cdr3_length: 13
v_call: TRBV28
clone_size: few
j_call: TRBJ1-2

cdr3_aa: CSARGTGGPGDEQFF
cdr3_length: 15
v_call: TRBV20-1
clone_size: .
j_call: TRBJ2-1

cdr3_aa: CATSDSDIGGDNQPQHF
cdr3_length: 17
v_call: TRBV24-1
clone_size: few
j_call: TRBJ1-5